The 10 T cell receptor beta chains presented below share a single source sample, sequenced in a study of tissue T cells after allogeneic stem cell transplantation. The table came from immunoSEQ multiplex PCR; TCRdb's copy has only in-frame clones and leaves some out. The table records some 6,100 clones, 40% to 50% of them present only once. Time point denoted: mouse harvest day 14 after allogeneic transplant. Each mouse received 10^7 T-cell-depleted marrow cells plus 10^6 splenic CD5+ T cells by tail vein. Sample: gut tissue. Receptors were obtained from a female BALB/c mouse given C57BL/6 T cells with graft-versus-host disease after an allogeneic hematopoietic cell transplant.

With respect to this clone: The germline and genes are mouse ones. The read gets to within 1 residue of the CDR3 end, and the germline J gene fills in the rest. The chain has TRBV15 and TRBJ2-7; 10 bases fit TRBD2. The CDR3 spans 15 residues. J lost 0 bases, V lost 5 bases, and 4 bases had no gene match. Germline V gene lookup returns CDR1 SGHND and CDR2 FRSKSL. CDR3 DNA, as far as it was read: TGTGCCAGCAGTCGACTGGGGGGCTCCTCCTATGAACAGTAC. It specifies CASSRLGGSSYEQY. The whole CDR3 region reads CASSRLGGSSYEQYF.

Comment on this clone: All gene names here are mouse names. Sequencing ends 1 residue short of the CDR3 end; the germline J gene provides the rest. The V and J genes are TRBV12-2 and TRBJ2-5; no definite D call. With 2 bases removed from V and 0 bases from J, the gap between germline ends came to 2 bases. CDR3 length equals 12 residues. In germline, CDR1 is SGHLS, CDR2 HYDKME. The DNA read from the CDR3 is TGTGCCAGCTCTCGTAACCAAGACACCCAGTAC. This gives the protein CASSRNQDTQY. The entire CDR3 is CASSRNQDTQYF. The full variable domain, completed using reference TRBV12-2 and TRBJ2-5, is NSGVVQSPRYIIKGKGERSILKCIPISGHLSVAWYQQTQGQELKFFIQHYDKMERDKGNLPSRFSVQQFDDYHSEMNMSALELEDSAVYFCASSRNQDTQYFGPGTRLLVL.

In the case of this clone: Here the gene names and germline are mouse. The part of the CDR3 DNA that was read is TGCTCCAGCAGTCCGGGACAGGGGTATGAACAGTAC. Translated, it gives CSSSPGQGYEQY. The CDR3 as a whole reads CSSSPGQGYEQYF. The chain combines TRBV23 with TRBJ2-7; the D call TRBD1 from the table was never checked on the DNA. The read ends 1 residue shy of where the CDR3 ends; the end is completed using the germline J gene. The CDR3 covers 13 residues. CDR1 and CDR2 from the germline V gene are KGHTA and FQNQQP.

As for this clone: The gene names given are mouse names. The read ends 1 residue before the CDR3 terminus; that terminus is restored from the germline J gene. V gene TRBV14 combines with J gene TRBJ2-4; 11 bases fit TRBD2. Germline V gene data show CDR1 as SGHDT and CDR2 as FRDEAV. V was pared by 6 bases and J by 5 bases, with 2 bases of the junction left unmatched. The CDR3 is 13 amino acids. The CDR3: CASKDWGVNTLYF. CDR3 bases read: TGTGCCAGCAAGGACTGGGGGGTAAACACCTTGTAC.

This clone has more than one count but fewer than ten. Gene names denote mouse genes. The CDR3 end lies 1 residue beyond the end of the read and is filled in from the germline J gene. The chain combines TRBV3 with TRBJ1-3, with 9 positions matching TRBD1. Per the germline V gene, CDR1 is SNHLY and CDR2 is FYNGKV (reference sequence). The CDR3 is 14 amino acids. V lost 5 bases, J lost 2 bases, and 1 base stayed unmatched. CDR3 sequence reads: CASSRQGAGNTLYF. Partial CDR3 DNA: TGTGCCAGCAGCCGACAGGGGGCTGGAAATACGCTCTAT.

This clone was counted once. Here the gene names and germline are mouse. The read ends 1 residue early relative to the CDR3; the germline J gene fills the gap. The chain is built from TRBV12-2 and TRBJ1-4; 7 bases match TRBD1. The CDR3 has 13 residues. Germline V lookup: CDR1 SGHLS, CDR2 HYDKME. J gave up 7 bases and V 1 base, and 2 bases lay outside the gene matches. The CDR3 sequence is CASSLRGLERLFF. The sequenced CDR3 bases are TGTGCCAGCTCTCTAAGGGGGCTCGAAAGATTATTT.

This clone was recorded a few times. Mouse gene names apply. The CDR3 end is not reached by the read, which stops 1 residue before it; the germline J gene fills it in. The chain joins TRBV17 to TRBJ1-1, with D uncertain. CDR1 and CDR2 (germline): MNHDT, YYDKIL. Deletions cut 0 bases from V and 6 bases from J, with 11 bases between. This CDR3 has 14 amino acids. The CDR3: CASSRDVRWSEVFF. The sequenced CDR3 bases are TGTGCTAGCAGTAGAGATGTCAGGTGGTCAGAAGTCTTC. Full variable domain (rest looked up from reference TRBV17 and TRBJ1-1): DTTVKQNPRYKLARVGKPVNLICSQTMNHDTMYWYQKKPNQAPKLLLFYYDKILNREADTFEKFQSSRPNNSFCSLYIGSAGLEYSAMYLCASSRDVRWSEVFFGKGTRLTVV.

This clone is medium-sized by share. Germline and genes here are mouse. The DNA ends 1 residue before the CDR3 does, and the rest of the CDR3 is filled in from the germline J gene. The chain couples TRBV20 to TRBJ1-1; no firm D call. The V gene's germline CDR1 is GFQATS and CDR2 STVNSAI. This CDR3 spans 9 amino acids. Here the CDR3 reads CGSNTEVFF. The covered CDR3 bases are TGTGGATCAAACACAGAAGTCTTC.

Concerning this clone: The germline and genes are mouse ones. The read ends 1 residue early relative to the CDR3; the germline J gene fills the gap. The V call is TRBV26, the J call TRBJ2-5; 7 nucleotides match TRBD1. Looked up from germline, CDR1 is KGHPV and CDR2 is FQNQEV (reference sequence). This CDR3 has 14 residues. V lost 4 bases and J lost 3; bases outside the gene matches: 4. Incomplete CDR3 DNA: TGTGCCAGCAGTCACCGGGACAGTCAAGACACCCAGTAC. Residues: CASSHRDSQDTQY. In full, the CDR3 is CASSHRDSQDTQYF. Full variable domain (missing parts from reference TRBV26 and TRBJ2-5): NSKVIQTPRYLVKGQGQKAKMRCIPEKGHPVVFWYQQNKNNEFKFLINFQNQEVLQQIDMTEKRFSAECPSNSPCSLEIQSSEAGDSALYLCASSHRDSQDTQYFGPGTRLLVL.

Turning to this clone: Mouse germline and gene names are used. The read terminates 1 residue ahead of where the CDR3 ends, so the germline J gene completes it. The chain employs TRBV16 and TRBJ2-2; 8 bases are a match to TRBD2. The trim removed 1 base at V and 0 bases at J, leaving 1 base unmatched. In germline, CDR1 is SGHSA, CDR2 FRNQAP. This CDR3 region has 16 residues. The covered CDR3 bases are TGTGCAAGCAGCTTAGGGGGGGGCCCAAACACCGGGCAGCTCTAC. Its protein product is CASSLGGGPNTGQLY. The CDR3 in full is CASSLGGGPNTGQLYF.